This TCR beta chain was retrieved from a study of T-cell memory formation after mild COVID-19. Study details: TCR clusters largely stayed donor specific.

This clonotype was counted only a few times. Its antigen is not known. The germline gives CDR1 SGHRS, CDR2 YFSETQ. The CDR3 runs to 14 residues. V gave up 3 bases and J gave up 3 bases, with 12 bases separating them. TCRdb redid the calling of the 5' RACE reads with MiXCR, one entry per CDR3 protein. Counted here are 300,000 to 350,000 distinct CDR3 sequences, around an eighth occurring once; the ten biggest clones make up under 25%. Whole-study results and caveats: Cross-reactive memory apparently joined, as some responding clones appeared in pre-infection memory. Clones shrinking between day 15 and 85 showed a balanced CD4/CD8 split, and those that grew later tilted toward CD4+.

The sequencing sample was made of PBMCs or a T cell subset sorted from them (not recorded which). The sequence derives from a man younger than 30 who had mild COVID-19 (a few samples of this study predate the infection). Cell type and time point are not known. The chain is built from TRBV5-1 and TRBJ2-5, with unresolved D. Here the CDR3 DNA reads TGCGCCAGCAGCTCTGGACGGAGAAAAGAGACCCAGTACTTC. Translating it yields CASSSGRRKETQYF.